What follows are 6 T cell receptor beta chains derived from one specimen sequenced in a study of T cells in Graves' hyperthyroidism and ophthalmopathy. Authors of the study amplified TCR beta CDR3 regions from RNA transcripts. RT-PCR in the first round (using the HTBI primer set) targeted the TCR CDR3. MiXCR, run by TCRdb on the multiplex PCR reads, gives a single entry per CDR3 protein. Here the sample spans about 480,000 distinct CDR3 sequences, roughly an eighth being singletons. The sequenced sample was blood. These receptors were collected from a young woman with Graves' hyperthyroidism.

Concerning this clonotype itself: The conserved closing phenylalanine or tryptophan is absent in this CDR3, likely reflecting a read error. The chain carries TRBV20-1 and TRBJ2-5; a possible D gene is TRBD2 (7 bases). Germline CDR1 and CDR2: DFQATT and SNEGSKA (reference sequence). Trimming pared 5 bases from V and 0 bases from J, leaving 16 bases between. This CDR3 spans 15 amino acids. The CDR3 region has the DNA TGCAGTGCTGGAGGGGGGGCGGGAGACCAAGAGACCCAGTACCTC. Its translation: CSAGGGAGDQETQYL.

This clonotype turned up a few times. The chain has TRBV12-3 or TRBV12-4 and TRBJ2-1; 7 positions agree with TRBD1. Trimming at V came to 2 bases and at J to 8 bases, leaving 9 bases not matched to a gene. The CDR3 is made up of 15 amino acids. The CDR3: CASSLSGGTGDEQFF. The CDR3 DNA reads TGTGCCAGCAGTTTATCAGGGGGAACCGGGGATGAGCAGTTCTTC.

The rearrangement links TRBV18 to TRBJ1-2; 9 bases are a match to TRBD1. J was trimmed by 6 bases and V by 2 bases; bases with no gene match: 4. Germline assignment: CDR1 KGHSH and CDR2 LQKENI. CDR3 length: 14 residues. CDR3 loop: CASSPGTGTHGYTF. The CDR3 DNA sequence: TGTGCCAGCTCACCAGGGACAGGGACCCATGGCTACACCTTC.

V gene TRBV7-2 combines with J gene TRBJ2-1; no reliable D call. This CDR3 is 16 amino acids long. The V end lost 3 bases, the J end lost 0 bases, and 12 bases lay between the germline ends. The germline CDR1 and CDR2 sequences are SGHTA and FQGNSA. The CDR3 coding sequence is TGTGCCAGCAGCTTTTACGGCCCTAGCTCCTACAATGAGCAGTTCTTC. This sequence encodes CASSFYGPSSYNEQFF.

This clonotype was seen ten or more times. The genes are TRBV7-8 and TRBJ1-5; D remains ambiguous. Per the germline V gene, CDR1 is SGHVS and CDR2 is FQNEAQ. V was pared by 1 base and J by 7 bases, with 20 bases between. The CDR3 runs 17 residues. Here the CDR3 DNA reads TGTGCCAGCAGCTTAGGGGTAGGGATCAGCGGGAAGCAGCCCCAGCATTTT. It is translated as CASSLGVGISGKQPQHF. The whole variable domain, filled in from reference TRBV7-8 and TRBJ1-5, reads GAGVSQSPRYKVAKRGQDVALRCDPISGHVSLFWYQQALGQGPEFLTYFQNEAQLDKSGLPSDRFFAERPEGSVSTLKIQRTQQEDSAVYLCASSLGVGISGKQPQHFGDGTRLSIL.

The chain is built from TRBV7-9 and TRBJ2-2; 7 positions agree with TRBD2. V lost 6 bases, J lost 6 bases, and 10 bases stayed unmatched. Germline CDR1 and CDR2: SEHNR and FQNEAQ (reference sequence). This CDR3 spans 15 amino acids. The CDR3 DNA reads as TGTGCCAGCAGGCCCCTAGCGGCCGGGGCCGGGGAGCTGTTTTTT. It codes for CASRPLAAGAGELFF.